This TCR beta chain stems from a study of response to subunit inactivated influenza vaccine. Germline CDR1 reads SNHLY; CDR2 reads FYNNEI. Trimming cost V 8 bases and J 4 bases, with 15 bases left between them. The CDR3 is 15 residues long. General study points: Seasonal influenza vaccination, on each occasion, was suggested by the authors to recruit few new T cells.

TCRdb reanalysed the RT-PCR reads using MiXCR and keeps one entry per CDR3 protein. The sample holds hundreds of thousands of distinct CDR3 sequences, over 11% seen once. This clonotype has only a few counts. Its matching antigen is unknown. This chain joins TRBV2 and TRBJ2-6; TRBD2 might be the D (5 bases). This clonotype originated in a man aged 45-65 years who received an inactivated influenza vaccine. Source: PBMCs from blood, taken around two weeks before vaccination. CDR3 in DNA: TGTGCCAGCGCTGAGAGGAGGTACGGGGCCAACGTCCTGACTTTC. Amino acid sequence: CASAERRYGANVLTF.